A selection of T cell receptor beta chains follows, all from one sample in a study of blood T cell repertoires in COVID-19. Here immunoSEQ multiplex PCR was the method, and the copy in TCRdb shows in-frame clones only, minus some. Of 270,000 or so clones in the sample, roughly 84% were seen once. The sequenced sample consisted of peripheral blood. These receptor sequences come from a woman under 30 with acute or convalescent COVID-19. CDR3s include the opening cysteine and the closing phenylalanine or tryptophan. Fields, in order: J gene, V gene, clone size, D gene, CDR3 protein, CDR3 DNA. The D gene is left open where the match is weak. The size field is filled for only some rows; it gives once, few, many or a size class.

>TRBJ2-5|TRBV27|once|TRBD2
CASSPIIAGLETQYF
TGTGCCAGCAGTCCCATTATAGCGGGGTTGGAGACCCAGTACTTC
>TRBJ2-7|TRBV7-2|-|TRBD2
CASSSTGTSGRGEQYF
TGTGCCAGCAGCTCTACCGGGACTAGCGGGAGGGGCGAGCAGTACTTC
>TRBJ2-7|TRBV28|-|TRBD1
CASSLGQGTNEQYF
TGTGCCAGCAGTTTAGGACAGGGCACTAATGAGCAGTACTTC
>TRBJ1-1|TRBV12-2|-|-
CASRLRESDSGNTEAFF
TGTGCAAGTCGCCTGCGGGAGAGCGACAGCGGGAACACTGAAGCTTTCTTT
>TRBJ1-1|TRBV4-3|-|-
CASSQDALQGGNEAFF
TGCGCCAGCAGCCAAGATGCGTTACAGGGTGGTAATGAAGCTTTCTTT
>TRBJ1-1|TRBV6-5|once|TRBD1
CASARDRTNTEAFF
TGTGCCAGCGCTCGGGACAGGACGAACACTGAAGCTTTCTTT
>TRBJ1-5|TRBV7-8|-|TRBD1
CASSRRGRGASNQPQHF
TGTGCCAGCAGCCGCAGGGGCAGGGGGGCGAGCAATCAGCCCCAGCATTTT
>TRBJ2-1|TRBV5-1|-|TRBD2
CASSLGGTSGVQEQFF
TGCGCCAGCAGCTTGGGAGGGACTAGCGGAGTACAAGAGCAGTTCTTC
>TRBJ2-1|TRBV5-1|-|TRBD2
CASGLGAGLSNNEQFF
TGCGCCAGCGGGCTTGGAGCGGGACTCTCAAACAATGAGCAGTTCTTC
>TRBJ1-6|TRBV18|-|TRBD1
CASSSETGGYSPLHF
TGTGCCAGCTCATCAGAGACAGGGGGCTATTCACCCCTCCACTTT
>TRBJ1-3|TRBV6-5|-|TRBD1
CASSYRDRGSGNTIYF
TGTGCCAGCAGTTACCGAGACAGGGGGTCTGGAAACACCATATATTTT
>TRBJ2-2|TRBV4-3|-|TRBD1
CASSQEGTGGRANTGELFF
TGCGCCAGCAGCCAAGAGGGGACAGGGGGCCGAGCGAACACCGGGGAGCTGTTTTTT
>TRBJ2-3|TRBV27|-|TRBD1
CASSFDIDVRDRGTDTQYF
TGTGCCAGCAGTTTTGACATTGATGTTCGGGACAGGGGCACAGATACGCAGTATTTT
>TRBJ1-2|TRBV6-5|once|TRBD1
CASSYSKGAGGYTF
TGTGCCAGCAGTTACTCGAAGGGGGCGGGTGGCTACACCTTC
>TRBJ1-5|TRBV12-3/TRBV12-4|few|-
CASSSQGPEPQHF
TGTGCCAGCAGTTCTCAGGGTCCTGAGCCCCAGCATTTT
>TRBJ2-7|TRBV27|-|TRBD2
CASSPRVSGGEQYF
TGTGCCAGCAGTCCCCGGGTTAGCGGGGGCGAGCAGTACTTC
>TRBJ1-3|TRBV29-1|few|-
CSVVSGNTIYF
TGCAGCGTTGTATCTGGAAACACCATATATTTT
>TRBJ2-3|TRBV30|-|-
CAWGAGLASTDTQYF
TGTGCCTGGGGGGCCGGACTGGCATCCACAGATACGCAGTATTTT
>TRBJ2-2|TRBV19|-|TRBD2
CASTLAGINTGELFF
TGTGCCAGCACCCTAGCGGGTATTAACACCGGGGAGCTGTTTTTT
>TRBJ2-7|TRBV7-2|-|TRBD2
CASSSWALRLAGEEQYF
TGTGCCAGCAGCTCCTGGGCCCTCCGACTAGCGGGAGAAGAGCAGTACTTC
>TRBJ2-1|TRBV5-1|-|-
CASSFSDNEQFF
TGCGCCAGCAGCTTTTCCGACAATGAGCAGTTCTTC
>TRBJ2-3|TRBV2|-|TRBD2
CARGAGGYTDTQYF
TGTGCCAGGGGAGCGGGAGGATACACAGATACGCAGTATTTT